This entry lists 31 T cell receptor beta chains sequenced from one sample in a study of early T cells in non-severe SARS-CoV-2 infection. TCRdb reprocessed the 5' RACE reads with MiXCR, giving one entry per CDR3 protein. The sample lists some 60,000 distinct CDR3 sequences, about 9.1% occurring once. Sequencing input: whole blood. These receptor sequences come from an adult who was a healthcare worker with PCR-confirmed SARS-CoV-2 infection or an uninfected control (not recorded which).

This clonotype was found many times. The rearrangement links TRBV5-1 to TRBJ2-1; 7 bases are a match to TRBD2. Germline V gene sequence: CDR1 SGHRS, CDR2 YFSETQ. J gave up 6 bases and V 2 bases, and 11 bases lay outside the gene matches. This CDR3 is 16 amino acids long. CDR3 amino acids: CASSLKGPGLSNEQFF. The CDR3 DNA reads TGCGCCAGCAGCTTAAAGGGACCGGGACTAAGCAATGAGCAGTTCTTC.

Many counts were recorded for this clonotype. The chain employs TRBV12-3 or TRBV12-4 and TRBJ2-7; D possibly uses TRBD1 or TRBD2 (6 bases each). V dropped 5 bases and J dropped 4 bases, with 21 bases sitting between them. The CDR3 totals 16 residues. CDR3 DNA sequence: TGTGCCAGCAGTGGACCCCGGGACAAGGGGACTTACGAGCAGTACTTC. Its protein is CASSGPRDKGTYEQYF.

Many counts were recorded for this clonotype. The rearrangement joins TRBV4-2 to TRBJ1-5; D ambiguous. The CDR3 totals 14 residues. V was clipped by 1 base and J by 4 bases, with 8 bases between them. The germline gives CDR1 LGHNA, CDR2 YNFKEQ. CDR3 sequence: CASSQGLGNQPQHF. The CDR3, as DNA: TGTGCCAGCAGCCAAGGACTCGGTAATCAGCCCCAGCATTTT.

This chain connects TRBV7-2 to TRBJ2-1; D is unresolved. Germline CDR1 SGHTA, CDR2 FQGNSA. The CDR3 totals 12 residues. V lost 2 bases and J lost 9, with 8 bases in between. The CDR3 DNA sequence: TGTGCCAGCAGCTTATTTTTAAGTGAGCAGTTCTTC. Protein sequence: CASSLFLSEQFF.

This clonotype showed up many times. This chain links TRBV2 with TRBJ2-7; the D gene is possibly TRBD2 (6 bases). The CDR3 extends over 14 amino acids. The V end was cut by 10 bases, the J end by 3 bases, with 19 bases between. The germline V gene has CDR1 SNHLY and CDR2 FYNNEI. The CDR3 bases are TGTGCCACCCGCCAAGCGGTGGGGGGCTACGAGCAGTACTTC. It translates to CATRQAVGGYEQYF.

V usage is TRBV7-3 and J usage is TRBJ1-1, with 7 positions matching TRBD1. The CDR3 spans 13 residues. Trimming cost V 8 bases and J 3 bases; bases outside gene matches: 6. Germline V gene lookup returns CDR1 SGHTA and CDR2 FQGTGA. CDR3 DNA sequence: TGTGCCAGCGCAAGGGGGCCGGACACTGAAGCTTTCTTT. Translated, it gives CASARGPDTEAFF.

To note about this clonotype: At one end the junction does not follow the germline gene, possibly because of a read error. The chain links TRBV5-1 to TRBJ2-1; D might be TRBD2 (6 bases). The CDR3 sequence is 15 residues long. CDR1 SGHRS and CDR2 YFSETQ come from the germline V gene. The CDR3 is CASSFAVSGPNGWVF. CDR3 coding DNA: TGCGCCAGCAGCTTTGCCGTTAGCGGCCCGAACGGATGGGTCTTC.

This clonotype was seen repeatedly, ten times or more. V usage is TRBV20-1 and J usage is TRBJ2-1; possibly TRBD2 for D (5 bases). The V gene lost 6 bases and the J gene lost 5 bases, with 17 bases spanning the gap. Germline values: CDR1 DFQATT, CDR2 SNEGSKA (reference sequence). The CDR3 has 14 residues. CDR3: CSAGAWESDNEQFF. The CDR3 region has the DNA TGCAGTGCAGGCGCGTGGGAGTCCGACAATGAGCAGTTCTTC.

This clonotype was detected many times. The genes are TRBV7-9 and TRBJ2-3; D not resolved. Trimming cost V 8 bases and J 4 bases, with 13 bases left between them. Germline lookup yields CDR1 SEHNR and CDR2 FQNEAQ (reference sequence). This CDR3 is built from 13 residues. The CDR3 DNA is TGTGCCAGCGGCCATAGAACCCCAGATACGCAGTATTTT. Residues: CASGHRTPDTQYF. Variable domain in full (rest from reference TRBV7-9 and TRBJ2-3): DTGVSQNPRHKITKRGQNVTFRCDPISEHNRLYWYRQTLGQGPEFLTYFQNEAQLEKSRLLSDRFSAERPKGSFSTLEIQRTEQGDSAMYLCASGHRTPDTQYFGPGTRLTVL.

The CDR3 loop is CASSLVGHLDYEQYF. Written as DNA, the CDR3 is TGTGCCAGCAGTTTAGTAGGGCACCTCGACTACGAGCAGTACTTC. V and J are TRBV27 and TRBJ2-7, with D uncertain. The CDR3 contains 15 residues. Germline loops: CDR1 MNHEY, CDR2 SMNVEV (reference sequence). Trimming took 2 bases from V and 3 from J, leaving 14 bases between them.

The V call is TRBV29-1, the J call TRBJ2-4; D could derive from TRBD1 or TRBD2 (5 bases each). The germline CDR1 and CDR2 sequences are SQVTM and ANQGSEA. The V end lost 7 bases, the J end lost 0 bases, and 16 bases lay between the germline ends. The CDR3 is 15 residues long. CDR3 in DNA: TGCAGCGCCCCAGAGGGGCGGCGAGCCAAAAACATTCAGTACTTC. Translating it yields CSAPEGRRAKNIQYF. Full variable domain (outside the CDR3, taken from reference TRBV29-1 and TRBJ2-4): SAVISQKPSRDICQRGTSLTIQCQVDSQVTMMFWYRQQPGQSLTLIATANQGSEATYESGFVIDKFPISRPNLTFSTLTVSNMSPEDSSIYLCSAPEGRRAKNIQYFGAGTRLSVL.

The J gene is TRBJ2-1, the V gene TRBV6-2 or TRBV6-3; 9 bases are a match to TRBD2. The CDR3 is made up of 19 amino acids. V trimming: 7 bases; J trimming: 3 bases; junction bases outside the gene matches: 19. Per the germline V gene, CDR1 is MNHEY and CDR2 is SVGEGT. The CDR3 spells CASTPLGIPGLADYNEQFF. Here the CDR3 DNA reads TGTGCCAGCACCCCTTTGGGCATCCCGGGACTAGCCGACTACAATGAGCAGTTCTTC.

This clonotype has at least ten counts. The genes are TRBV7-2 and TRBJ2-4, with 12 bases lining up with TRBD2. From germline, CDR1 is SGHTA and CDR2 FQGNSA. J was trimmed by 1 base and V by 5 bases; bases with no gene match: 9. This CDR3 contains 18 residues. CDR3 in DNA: TGTGCCAGCAGCGGGCGACTAGCGGGGGCGGGGGCCAAAAACATTCAGTACTTC. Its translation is CASSGRLAGAGAKNIQYF.

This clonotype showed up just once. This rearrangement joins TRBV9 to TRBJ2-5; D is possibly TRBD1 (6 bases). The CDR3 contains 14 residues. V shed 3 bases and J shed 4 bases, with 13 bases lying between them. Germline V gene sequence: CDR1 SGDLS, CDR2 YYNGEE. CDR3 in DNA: TGTGCCAGCAGCGGACAGGAGTCAGCAGAGACCCAGTACTTC. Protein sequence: CASSGQESAETQYF.

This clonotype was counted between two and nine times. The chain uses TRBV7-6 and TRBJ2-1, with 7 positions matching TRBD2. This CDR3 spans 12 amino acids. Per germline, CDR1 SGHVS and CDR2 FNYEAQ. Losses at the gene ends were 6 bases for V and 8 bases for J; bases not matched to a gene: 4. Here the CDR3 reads CASSSTSYEQFF. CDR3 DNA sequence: TGTGCCAGCAGTTCGACTAGCTATGAGCAGTTCTTC.

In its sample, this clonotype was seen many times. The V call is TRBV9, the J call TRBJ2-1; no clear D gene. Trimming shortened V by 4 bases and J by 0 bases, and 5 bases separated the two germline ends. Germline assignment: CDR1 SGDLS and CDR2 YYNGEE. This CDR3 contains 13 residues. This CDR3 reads CASSQRSYNEQFF. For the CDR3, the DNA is TGTGCCAGCAGCCAACGCTCCTACAATGAGCAGTTCTTC.

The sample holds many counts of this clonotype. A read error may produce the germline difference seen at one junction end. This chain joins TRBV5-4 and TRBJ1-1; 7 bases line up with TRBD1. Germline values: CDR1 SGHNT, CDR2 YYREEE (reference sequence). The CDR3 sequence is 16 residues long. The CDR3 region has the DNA TGTGCCAGCAGCTTGGGACAGGGTGTCGGGAACGCTGAAGCTTTCTTT. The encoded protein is CASSLGQGVGNAEAFF.

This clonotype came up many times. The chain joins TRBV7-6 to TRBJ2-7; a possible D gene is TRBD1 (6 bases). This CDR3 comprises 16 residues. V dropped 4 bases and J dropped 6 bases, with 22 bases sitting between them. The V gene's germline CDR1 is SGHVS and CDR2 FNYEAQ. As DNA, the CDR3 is TGTGCCAGCAGCTCGCCGAAGAAACAGGGAAGTTCCGAGCAGTACTTC. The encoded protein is CASSSPKKQGSSEQYF. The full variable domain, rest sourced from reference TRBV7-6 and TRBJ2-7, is GAGVSQSPRYKVTKRGQDVALRCDPISGHVSLYWYRQALGQGPEFLTYFNYEAQQDKSGLPNDRFSAERPEGSISTLTIQRTEQRDSAMYRCASSSPKKQGSSEQYFGPGTRLTVT.

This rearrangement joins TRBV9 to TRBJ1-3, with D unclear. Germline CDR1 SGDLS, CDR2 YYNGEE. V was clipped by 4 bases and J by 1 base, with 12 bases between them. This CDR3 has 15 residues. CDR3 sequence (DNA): TGTGCCAGCAGCTCAAGGTTGGGATCTGGAAACACCATATATTTT. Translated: CASSSRLGSGNTIYF.

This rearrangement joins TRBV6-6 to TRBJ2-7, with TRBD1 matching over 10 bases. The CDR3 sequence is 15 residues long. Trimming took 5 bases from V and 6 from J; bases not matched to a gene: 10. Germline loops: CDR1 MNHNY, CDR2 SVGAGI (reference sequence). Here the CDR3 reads CASSPWDRGISEQYF. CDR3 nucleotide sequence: TGTGCCAGCAGTCCCTGGGACAGGGGAATTAGCGAGCAGTACTTC.

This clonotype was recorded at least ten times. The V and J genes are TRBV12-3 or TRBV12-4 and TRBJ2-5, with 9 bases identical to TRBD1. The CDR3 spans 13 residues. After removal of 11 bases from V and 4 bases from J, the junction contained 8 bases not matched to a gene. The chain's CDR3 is CAVTDRGGETQYF. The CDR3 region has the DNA TGTGCCGTGACGGACAGGGGAGGAGAGACCCAGTACTTC.

The CDR3 here is CASTPASGRDEQFF. CDR3 DNA sequence: TGTGCCAGCACCCCGGCTAGCGGGAGAGATGAGCAGTTCTTC. J is TRBJ2-1 and V is TRBV7-3; 10 bases agree with TRBD2. This CDR3 has 14 amino acids. V lost 7 bases, J lost 8 bases, and 8 bases stayed unmatched. Looked up from germline, CDR1 is SGHTA and CDR2 is FQGTGA.

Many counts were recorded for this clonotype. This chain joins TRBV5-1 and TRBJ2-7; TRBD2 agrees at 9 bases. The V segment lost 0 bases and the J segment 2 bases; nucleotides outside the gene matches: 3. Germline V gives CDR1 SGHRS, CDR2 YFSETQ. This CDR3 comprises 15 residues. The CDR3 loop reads CASSLDGGGAYEQYF. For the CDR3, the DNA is TGCGCCAGCAGCTTGGATGGCGGGGGGGCCTACGAGCAGTACTTC.

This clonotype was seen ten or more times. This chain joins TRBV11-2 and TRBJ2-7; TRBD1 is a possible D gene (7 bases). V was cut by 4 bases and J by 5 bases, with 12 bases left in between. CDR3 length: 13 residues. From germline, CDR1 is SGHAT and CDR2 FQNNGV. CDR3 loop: CASSSGGNHEQYF. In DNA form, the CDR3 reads TGTGCCAGCAGCTCAGGGGGGAACCACGAGCAGTACTTC.

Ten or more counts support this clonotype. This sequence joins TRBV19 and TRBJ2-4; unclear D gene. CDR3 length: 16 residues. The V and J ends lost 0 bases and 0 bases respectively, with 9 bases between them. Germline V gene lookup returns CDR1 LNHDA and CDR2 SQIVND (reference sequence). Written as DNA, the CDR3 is TGTGCCAGTAGTATAGATCCCCCGGGAGCCAAAAACATTCAGTACTTC. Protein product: CASSIDPPGAKNIQYF.

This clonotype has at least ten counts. DNA of the CDR3: TGTGCCAGCAGTTCGGGACAGGGGAATAATGAAAAACTGTTTTTT. Protein product: CASSSGQGNNEKLFF. This sequence joins TRBV28 and TRBJ1-4, with 10 nucleotides matching TRBD1. CDR1 and CDR2 from the germline V gene are MDHEN and SYDVKM. With V trimmed by 4 bases and J by 4 bases, 3 bases remained unmatched. This CDR3 region has 15 residues.

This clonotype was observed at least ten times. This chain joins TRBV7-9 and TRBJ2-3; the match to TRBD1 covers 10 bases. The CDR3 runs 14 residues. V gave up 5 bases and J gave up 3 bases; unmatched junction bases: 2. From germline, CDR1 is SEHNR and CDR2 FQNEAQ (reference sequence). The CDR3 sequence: CASSGQGGTDTQYF. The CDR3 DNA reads TGTGCCAGCAGCGGACAGGGGGGGACAGATACGCAGTATTTT.

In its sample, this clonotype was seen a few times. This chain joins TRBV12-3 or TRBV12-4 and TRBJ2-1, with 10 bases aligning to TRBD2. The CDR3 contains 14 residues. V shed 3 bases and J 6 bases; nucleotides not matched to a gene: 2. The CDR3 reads CASSLRLAGNEQFF. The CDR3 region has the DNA TGTGCCAGCAGTTTGAGACTAGCGGGCAATGAGCAGTTCTTC.

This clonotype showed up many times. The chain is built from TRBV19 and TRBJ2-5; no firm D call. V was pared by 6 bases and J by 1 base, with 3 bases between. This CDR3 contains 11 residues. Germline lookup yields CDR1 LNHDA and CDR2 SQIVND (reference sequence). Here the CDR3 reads CASSAQETQYF. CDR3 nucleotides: TGTGCCAGTAGCGCCCAAGAGACCCAGTACTTC.

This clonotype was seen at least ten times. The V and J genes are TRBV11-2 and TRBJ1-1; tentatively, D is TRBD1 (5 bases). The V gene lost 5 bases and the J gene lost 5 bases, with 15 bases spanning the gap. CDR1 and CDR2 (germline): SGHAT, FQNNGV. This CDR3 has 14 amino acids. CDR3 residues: CASSPRQGGTEAFF. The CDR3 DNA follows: TGTGCCAGCAGCCCCCGGCAGGGTGGGACTGAAGCTTTCTTT.

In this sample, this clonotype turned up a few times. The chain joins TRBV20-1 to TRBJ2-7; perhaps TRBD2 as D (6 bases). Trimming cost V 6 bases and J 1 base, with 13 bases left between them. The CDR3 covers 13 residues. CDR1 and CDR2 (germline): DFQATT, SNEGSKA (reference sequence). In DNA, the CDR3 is TGCAGTGCCGATGACCTAGCGTCCTACGAGCAGTACTTC. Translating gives CSADDLASYEQYF.